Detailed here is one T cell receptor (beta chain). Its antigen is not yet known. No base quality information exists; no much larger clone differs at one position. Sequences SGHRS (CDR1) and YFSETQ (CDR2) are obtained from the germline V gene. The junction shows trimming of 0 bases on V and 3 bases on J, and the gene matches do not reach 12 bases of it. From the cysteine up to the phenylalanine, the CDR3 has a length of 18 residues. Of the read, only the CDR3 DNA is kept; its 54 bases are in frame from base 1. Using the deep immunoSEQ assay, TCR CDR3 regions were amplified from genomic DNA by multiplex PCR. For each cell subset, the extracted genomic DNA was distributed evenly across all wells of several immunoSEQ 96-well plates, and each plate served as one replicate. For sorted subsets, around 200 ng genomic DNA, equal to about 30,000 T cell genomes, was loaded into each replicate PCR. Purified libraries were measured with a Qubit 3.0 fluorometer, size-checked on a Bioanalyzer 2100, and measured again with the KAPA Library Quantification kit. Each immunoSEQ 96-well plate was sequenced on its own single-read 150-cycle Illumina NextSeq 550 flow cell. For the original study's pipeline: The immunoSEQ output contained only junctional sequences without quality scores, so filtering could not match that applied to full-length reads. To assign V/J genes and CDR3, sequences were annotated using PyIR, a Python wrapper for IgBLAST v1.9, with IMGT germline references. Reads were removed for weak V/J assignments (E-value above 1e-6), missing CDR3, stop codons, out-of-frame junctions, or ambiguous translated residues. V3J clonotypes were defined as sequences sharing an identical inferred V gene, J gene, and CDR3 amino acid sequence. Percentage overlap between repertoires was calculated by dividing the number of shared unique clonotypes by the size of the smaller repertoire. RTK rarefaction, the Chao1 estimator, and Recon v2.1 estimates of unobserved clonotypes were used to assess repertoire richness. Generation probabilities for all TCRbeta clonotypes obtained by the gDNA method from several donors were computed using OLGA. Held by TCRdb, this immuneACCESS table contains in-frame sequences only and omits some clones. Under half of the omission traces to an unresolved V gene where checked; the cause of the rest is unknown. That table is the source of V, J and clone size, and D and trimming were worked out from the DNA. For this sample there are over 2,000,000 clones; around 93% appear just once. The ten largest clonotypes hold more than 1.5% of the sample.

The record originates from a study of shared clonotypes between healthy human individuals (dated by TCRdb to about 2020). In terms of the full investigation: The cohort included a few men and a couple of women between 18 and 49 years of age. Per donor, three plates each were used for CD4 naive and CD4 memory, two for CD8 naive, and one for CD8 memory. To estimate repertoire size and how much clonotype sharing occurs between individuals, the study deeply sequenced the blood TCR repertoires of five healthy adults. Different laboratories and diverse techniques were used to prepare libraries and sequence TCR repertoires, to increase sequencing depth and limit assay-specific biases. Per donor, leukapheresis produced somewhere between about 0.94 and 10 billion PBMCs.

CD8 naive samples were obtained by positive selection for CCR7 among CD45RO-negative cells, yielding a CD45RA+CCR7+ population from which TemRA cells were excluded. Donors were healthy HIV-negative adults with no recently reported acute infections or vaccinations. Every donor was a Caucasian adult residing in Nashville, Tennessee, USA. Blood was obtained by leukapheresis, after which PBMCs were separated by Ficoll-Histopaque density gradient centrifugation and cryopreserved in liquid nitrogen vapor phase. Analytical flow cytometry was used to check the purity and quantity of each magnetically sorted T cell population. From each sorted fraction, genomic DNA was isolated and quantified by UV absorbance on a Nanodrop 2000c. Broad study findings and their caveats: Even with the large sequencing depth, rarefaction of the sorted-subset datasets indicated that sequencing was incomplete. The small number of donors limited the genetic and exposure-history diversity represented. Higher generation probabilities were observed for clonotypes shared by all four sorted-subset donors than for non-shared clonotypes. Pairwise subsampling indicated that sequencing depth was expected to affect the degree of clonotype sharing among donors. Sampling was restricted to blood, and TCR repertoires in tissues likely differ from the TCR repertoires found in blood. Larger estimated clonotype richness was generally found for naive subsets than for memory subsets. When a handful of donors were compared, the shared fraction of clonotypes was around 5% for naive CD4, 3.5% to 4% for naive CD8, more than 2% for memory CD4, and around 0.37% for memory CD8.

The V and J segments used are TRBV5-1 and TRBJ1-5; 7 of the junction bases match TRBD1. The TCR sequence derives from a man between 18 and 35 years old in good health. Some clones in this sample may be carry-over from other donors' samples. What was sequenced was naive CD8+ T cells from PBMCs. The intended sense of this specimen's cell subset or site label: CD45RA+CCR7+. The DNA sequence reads TGCGCCAGCAGCTTGGGTCCCCCGGGGGGGACAGTCAATCAGCCCCAGCATTTT. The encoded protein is CASSLGPPGGTVNQPQHF.